This T cell receptor beta chain was recorded in a study of blood T cell repertoires in COVID-19. Original data processing: Amplification of reference gene primers was used by the study to estimate nucleated cell counts. Method: immunoSEQ multiplex PCR; TCRdb's copy keeps in-frame clones and lacks some. The V and J calls and clone size are taken from that table; D and trimming were inferred from the DNA. The sample shows approximately 120,000 clones, approximately 85% of them seen only once. The TCR comes from a human donor in a cohort sampled during active COVID-19. Material: peripheral blood.

CDR3 loop: CAWSKDRKGAFF. The CDR3 nucleotides are TGTGCCTGGAGTAAGGACAGGAAGGGGGCTTTCTTT. This chain uses TRBV30 with TRBJ1-1, with TRBD1 identical over 7 bases. The V gene's germline CDR1 is GTSNPN and CDR2 SVGIG (reference sequence). Trimming cost V 2 bases and J 11 bases; bases outside gene matches: 8. The CDR3 is made up of 12 amino acids.